This entry lists 27 T cell receptor beta chains sequenced from one sample in a study of cytomegalovirus exposure and HLA in healthy donors (dated by TCRdb to the late 2010s). The library was obtained by the immunoSEQ multiplex PCR assay. For the multiplex PCR, a mixture combining 60 forward primers for TCR Vbeta segments and 13 reverse primers for TCR Jbeta segments was used. The clones in this table, taken by TCRdb from immuneACCESS, are in-frame only. Not every clone is retained; where verified, under half of the shortfall comes from an unresolved V gene, and the cause of the rest is unknown. This sample gives over 55,000 clones in total; about 73% of them show up just once. Roughly 9.7% of the sample rests with the top ten. The sample taken for sequencing was PBMCs. These receptors originate from a woman aged 50 to 65 in good health and CMV-seropositive.

The genes are TRBV29-1 and TRBJ2-3, with D hard to call. The CDR3 consists of 14 residues. Germline values: CDR1 SQVTM, CDR2 ANQGSEA. The V end was cut by 3 bases, the J end by 6 bases, with 16 bases between. CDR3 residues: CSVEGNPTPDTQYF. CDR3 coding DNA: TGCAGCGTTGAGGGCAACCCTACACCGGATACGCAGTATTTT.

V is TRBV25-1 and J is TRBJ1-4; D not resolved. V was shortened by 3 bases and J by 16 bases, with 18 bases between the two germline ends. The CDR3 covers 13 residues. Germline values: CDR1 MGHDK, CDR2 SYGVNS. Here the CDR3 reads CASSESMVHVPFF. CDR3 DNA: TGTGCCAGCAGTGAGTCTATGGTCCACGTTCCGTTTTTT.

The chain combines TRBV7-2 with TRBJ1-1; D ambiguous. This CDR3 spans 14 amino acids. V lost 5 bases to trimming and J lost 0 bases, with 10 bases between them. CDR1 and CDR2 (germline): SGHTA, FQGNSA. The CDR3 loop is CASSPPPVNTEAFF. The CDR3 coding sequence is TGTGCCAGCAGCCCTCCGCCGGTGAACACTGAAGCTTTCTTT. Full variable domain (rest looked up from reference TRBV7-2 and TRBJ1-1): GAGVSQSPSNKVTEKGKDVELRCDPISGHTALYWYRQSLGQGLEFLIYFQGNSAPDKSGLPSDRFSAERTGGSVSTLTIQRTQQEDSAVYLCASSPPPVNTEAFFGQGTRLTVV.

Comment on this clone: The same CDR3 arises from other DNA sequences in this sample as well. This chain connects TRBV5-4 to TRBJ1-3; 7 nucleotides line up with TRBD1. In germline, CDR1 is SGHNT, CDR2 YYREEE (reference sequence). The CDR3 contains 14 residues. V gave up 4 bases and J gave up 2 bases; unmatched junction bases: 3. The CDR3 loop is CASSIQGAGNTIYF. In DNA form, the CDR3 reads TGTGCCAGCAGCATCCAGGGGGCTGGAAACACCATATATTTT.

The chain employs TRBV15 and TRBJ1-1; D not resolved. With 0 bases removed from V and 3 bases from J, the gap between germline ends came to 8 bases. Germline values: CDR1 LNHNV, CDR2 YYDKDF (reference sequence). The CDR3 extends over 14 amino acids. In nucleotides, the CDR3 is TGTGCCACCAGCAGAGAGGGCTCGGACACTGAAGCTTTCTTT. Amino acids: CATSREGSDTEAFF.

V and J are TRBV6-5 and TRBJ2-1, with 13 nucleotides matching TRBD2. CDR3 length equals 14 residues. CDR1 and CDR2 from the germline V gene are MNHEY and SVGAGI. The V gene end was trimmed by 6 bases and the J gene end by 6 bases; junction bases not matched to a gene: 2. Here the CDR3 DNA reads TGTGCCAGCAGGGGACTAGCGGGGTTCAATGAGCAGTTCTTC. It translates to CASRGLAGFNEQFF.

This chain uses TRBV11-2 with TRBJ2-2; no reliable D call. Germline assignment: CDR1 SGHAT and CDR2 FQNNGV. Trimming cost V 1 base and J 2 bases, with 5 bases left between them. The CDR3 length is 14 residues. The CDR3 reads CASSLGANTGELFF. The CDR3, as DNA: TGTGCCAGCAGCTTAGGGGCAAACACCGGGGAGCTGTTTTTT.

This clone has only a few counts. The chain couples TRBV11-2 to TRBJ2-7; possibly TRBD2 for D (5 bases). CDR1 and CDR2 (germline): SGHAT, FQNNGV. The V end lost 8 bases, the J end lost 5 bases, and 10 bases lay between the germline ends. This CDR3 is 11 amino acids long. Written as DNA, the CDR3 is TGTGCCAGCGAAGAGGGAAACGAGCAGTACTTC. It codes for CASEEGNEQYF.

CDR3 loop: CASSSGQGGEKLFF. In DNA, the CDR3 is TGTGCCAGCAGCTCCGGACAGGGAGGTGAAAAACTGTTTTTT. The V call is TRBV7-2, the J call TRBJ1-4; 8 nucleotides line up with TRBD1. The CDR3 sequence is 14 residues long. CDR1 and CDR2 (germline): SGHTA, FQGNSA. Trimming took 4 bases from V and 7 from J; bases not matched to a gene: 5.

The chain combines TRBV30 with TRBJ2-3, with 8 nucleotides matching TRBD2. The CDR3 length is 17 residues. The V gene end was trimmed by 0 bases and the J gene end by 3 bases; junction bases not matched to a gene: 11. The germline CDR1 and CDR2 sequences are GTSNPN and SVGIG (reference sequence). This CDR3 reads CAWSVPREREYTDTQYF. CDR3 in DNA: TGTGCCTGGAGTGTACCACGCGAGCGGGAGTATACAGATACGCAGTATTTT.

This sequence joins TRBV28 and TRBJ1-5, with 9 bases fitting TRBD1. V shed 3 bases and J 2 bases; nucleotides not matched to a gene: 8. The CDR3 length is 17 residues. Germline CDR1 MDHEN, CDR2 SYDVKM. The CDR3 region is CASSFPPDRGRNQPQHF. The CDR3 coding sequence is TGTGCCAGCAGTTTTCCCCCGGACAGGGGACGCAATCAGCCCCAGCATTTT.

This chain uses TRBV5-1 with TRBJ2-4; 7 bases are shared with TRBD2. Germline-derived CDR1 and CDR2 are SGHRS and YFSETQ. With 2 bases clipped from V and 5 bases from J, the junction kept 10 bases outside the gene matches. This CDR3 spans 16 amino acids. CDR3 residues: CASSFSGGDYQNIQYF. In DNA, the CDR3 is TGCGCCAGCAGCTTTTCGGGTGGGGACTACCAAAACATTCAGTACTTC.

This clone was observed a single time. This chain uses TRBV2 with TRBJ1-1; D is possibly TRBD1 (6 bases). V was clipped by 2 bases and J by 4 bases, with 17 bases between them. The CDR3 contains 16 residues. The germline CDR1 and CDR2 sequences are SNHLY and FYNNEI. The CDR3 region has the DNA TGTGCCAGCAGTGAATCGGGGGGGGCTTCATTCACTGAAGCTTTCTTT. Amino acid sequence: CASSESGGASFTEAFF.

The chain combines TRBV7-8 with TRBJ1-4, with D unresolved. Per the germline V gene, CDR1 is SGHVS and CDR2 is FQNEAQ. This CDR3 is 15 amino acids long. V was shortened by 5 bases and J by 0 bases, with 10 bases between the two germline ends. CDR3 sequence reads: CASSQSYATNEKLFF. DNA for the CDR3: TGTGCCAGCAGCCAATCCTATGCAACTAATGAAAAACTGTTTTTT.

This CDR3 is CASSFLQWNEAFF. In DNA form, the CDR3 reads TGTGCCAGCAGTTTCCTACAGTGGAATGAAGCTTTCTTT. The rearrangement links TRBV6-5 to TRBJ1-1; the D is unclear. Trimming stripped 4 bases from V and 7 bases from J, with 13 bases between. There are 13 residues in the CDR3. Germline V gene sequence: CDR1 MNHEY, CDR2 SVGAGI.

Written as DNA, the CDR3 is TGTGCCAGCAGTTACTCGCAGGGTATCGCCACTGAAGCTTTCTTT. Protein: CASSYSQGIATEAFF. This rearrangement joins TRBV6-5 to TRBJ1-1; tentative D call: TRBD1 (5 bases). The CDR3 runs 15 residues. Germline V gives CDR1 MNHEY, CDR2 SVGAGI. Trimming left V 0 bases short and J 4 bases short, with 12 bases between.

The chain couples TRBV7-9 to TRBJ1-1, with D unresolved. CDR3 length: 15 amino acids. Germline CDR1 and CDR2: SEHNR and FQNEAQ (reference sequence). The V end was cut by 1 base, the J end by 1 base, with 10 bases between. The CDR3 region is CASSLGFYQNTEAFF. CDR3 bases: TGTGCCAGCAGCTTAGGGTTCTACCAGAACACTGAAGCTTTCTTT.

The chain has TRBV6-5 and TRBJ2-4; 8 positions match TRBD1. The J segment lost 0 bases and the V segment lost 4 bases, leaving 5 bases of the junction unmatched. The length of the CDR3 is 16 residues. CDR1 and CDR2 (germline): MNHEY, SVGAGI. CDR3 residues: CASSSWTGIAKNIQYF. The CDR3 bases are TGTGCCAGCAGTTCCTGGACAGGGATAGCCAAAAACATTCAGTACTTC.

J is TRBJ1-1 and V is TRBV4-3; D not certain. The CDR3 covers 15 residues. Per germline, CDR1 LGHNA and CDR2 YSLEER. Trimming took 0 bases from V and 4 from J, leaving 12 bases between them. CDR3 region: CASSQEGVTGTEAFF. CDR3 bases: TGCGCCAGCAGCCAAGAGGGAGTTACGGGCACTGAAGCTTTCTTT.

This clone has only one observation. J is TRBJ1-1 and V is TRBV30; 7 positions match TRBD1. The CDR3 length is 14 residues. The V gene's germline CDR1 is GTSNPN and CDR2 SVGIG (reference sequence). J gave up 4 bases and V 4 bases, and 9 bases lay outside the gene matches. Here the CDR3 DNA reads TGTGCCTGGAACACAGGGGACTCCGGCACTGAAGCTTTCTTT. Amino acid sequence: CAWNTGDSGTEAFF.

The chain uses TRBV10-1 and TRBJ2-3; TRBD1 agrees at 12 bases. Germline values: CDR1 WNHNN, CDR2 SYGVQD (reference sequence). The V gene end was trimmed by 4 bases and the J gene end by 6 bases; junction bases not matched to a gene: 2. There are 14 residues in the CDR3. The DNA for the CDR3 is TGCGCCAGCAGTGGGGGACAGGGGGCCGATACGCAGTATTTT. Amino acid sequence: CASSGGQGADTQYF.

The chain couples TRBV5-1 to TRBJ2-7; D ambiguous. The CDR3 totals 12 residues. V lost 7 bases to trimming and J lost 6 bases, with 14 bases between them. Germline CDR1 is SGHRS and CDR2 is YFSETQ. The CDR3 protein is CASHRDRGEQYF. The CDR3 region has the DNA TGCGCCAGCCACCGTGATCGAGGCGAGCAGTACTTC.

CDR3 coding DNA: TGCGCCAGCAGCGCACGACCGGGACAGGGGAATGAAAAACTGTTTTTT. It codes for CASSARPGQGNEKLFF. The chain uses TRBV5-1 and TRBJ1-4, with 10 positions matching TRBD1. CDR3 length: 16 amino acids. V lost 4 bases and J lost 5; bases outside the gene matches: 8. Germline values: CDR1 SGHRS, CDR2 YFSETQ. The complete variable domain, with remaining parts taken from reference TRBV5-1 and TRBJ1-4, reads KAGVTQTPRYLIKTRGQQVTLSCSPISGHRSVSWYQQTPGQGLQFLFEYFSETQRNKGNFPGRFSGRQFSNSRSEMNVSTLELGDSALYLCASSARPGQGNEKLFFGSGTQLSVL.

A word on this clone: One junction end disagrees with the germline gene, perhaps due to a read error. CDR3 nucleotide sequence: TGTGCCAGCTCTCCACAGGGGGGGACTGAAGCTTTCTTT. This sequence encodes CASSPQGGTEAFF. The rearrangement joins TRBV18 to TRBJ1-1, with TRBD1 matching over 8 bases. The CDR3 loop spans 13 amino acids. Per germline, CDR1 KGHSH and CDR2 LQKENI.

V is TRBV5-1 and J is TRBJ2-2; D is unresolved. The CDR3 sequence is 15 residues long. V lost 4 bases to trimming and J lost 1 base, with 11 bases between them. CDR1 is SGHRS, CDR2 YFSETQ, per germline. CDR3 nucleotides: TGCGCCAGCAGCCCTCACAGACAGAACACCGGGGAGCTGTTTTTT. Its translation: CASSPHRQNTGELFF.

The V call is TRBV2, the J call TRBJ2-2; 7 positions match TRBD2. The CDR3 totals 16 residues. Germline V lookup: CDR1 SNHLY, CDR2 FYNNEI. The V gene end was trimmed by 6 bases and the J gene end by 7 bases; junction bases not matched to a gene: 14. The CDR3 here is CASRAGHGGSIGELFF. The CDR3 bases are TGTGCCAGCAGAGCGGGGCACGGAGGTTCGATCGGGGAGCTGTTTTTT.

The genes are TRBV27 and TRBJ1-2; D is unclear. Germline V gene sequence: CDR1 MNHEY, CDR2 SMNVEV (reference sequence). V lost 4 bases and J 2 bases, leaving 8 bases between the germline ends. The CDR3 loop spans 13 amino acids. The CDR3 sequence is CASSYRENYGYTF. CDR3 coding DNA: TGTGCCAGCAGTTACCGGGAAAACTATGGCTACACCTTC.